The T cell receptor beta chain described here comes from a study of blood T cell repertoires in COVID-19. Study in general: Sites across the United States, Italy and Spain contributed samples from acute and convalescent COVID-19. From T cells, B-cell-depleted T cells, or PBMCs came the material, which was cDNA or gDNA.

Original methodology: Nucleated cell number was recorded as an estimate derived from reference gene primer amplification. TCRdb's copy holds only in-frame clones and misses some; the assay was immunoSEQ multiplex PCR. V, J and clone size are those of that table, while D and trimming were read from the DNA. The sample lists 84,000 or so clones; around 80% were seen once. The CDR3 runs 16 residues. The germline V gene encodes CDR1 MDHEN and CDR2 SYDVKM. With V trimmed by 4 bases and J by 1 base, 3 bases remained unmatched. The receptor comes from a man in his 70s with acute or convalescent COVID-19. Sequencing was done on a sample of peripheral blood. The chain is built from TRBV28 and TRBJ2-3, with 12 positions matching TRBD2. CDR3 region: CASSSWTSGGTDTQYF. The CDR3 DNA follows: TGTGCCAGCAGTTCCTGGACTAGCGGGGGCACAGATACGCAGTATTTT.